This T cell receptor (beta chain) was sequenced during a study of OX40 agonist ivuxolimab in advanced cancers. Study-wide context: Patients with prior anti-PD-1, anti-PD-L1 or anti-CTLA-4 therapy were eligible; less than 50% had some.

The CDR3 is 15 residues long. The J segment lost 0 bases and the V segment lost 6 bases, leaving 6 bases of the junction unmatched. Germline values: CDR1 MNHNS, CDR2 SASEGT. For this clone: As yet, its antigen is unknown.

Here immunoSEQ multiplex PCR was the method, and the copy in TCRdb shows in-frame clones only, minus some. The sample lists some 100,000 clones, approximately 90% seen once, with more than 0.25% in the top ten. General study findings and limits: Clonal expansion by week 6 occurred in CD4+ and CD8+ blood T cells (at 0.1 to 3.0 mg/kg).

Patients were ineligible given autoimmune disease history or systemic immunosuppression. Peripheral blood came from all dose cohorts at three timepoints. The V call is TRBV6-1, the J call TRBJ2-3, with 7 positions matching TRBD1. The material was CD4+ or CD8+ T cells sorted from blood, obtained in a trial of the OX40 agonist ivuxolimab. The receptor was isolated from an adult with an advanced solid tumor such as melanoma, head and neck, liver or kidney cancer. CDR3 nucleotide sequence: TGTGCCAGCAGAGGCAGGGGGTTTAGCACAGATACGCAGTATTTT. It translates to CASRGRGFSTDTQYF.